A single T cell receptor beta chain is shown here with its context. This sample was taken from a study of blood T cell repertoires in COVID-19. Only in-frame clones appear in the TCRdb table, and some are missing; sequencing was by immunoSEQ multiplex PCR. Of some 170,000 clones listed, roughly 88% are singletons. Looked up from germline, CDR1 is LNHDA and CDR2 is SQIVND (reference sequence). The CDR3 extends over 13 amino acids. Trimming stripped 3 bases from V and 9 bases from J, with 14 bases between. This TCR was recovered from a man in his fifties who had recovered from COVID-19. The rearrangement links TRBV19 to TRBJ1-1; no reliable D call. Sequences were obtained from PBMCs or T cells enriched from blood (not recorded which). As DNA, the CDR3 is TGTGCCAGTAGTATTCTAGGATTGACTAAAGCTTTCTTT. It is translated as CASSILGLTKAFF. The variable domain in full, with the rest retrieved from reference TRBV19 and TRBJ1-1, is DGGITQSPKYLFRKEGQNVTLSCEQNLNHDAMYWYRQDPGQGLRLIYYSQIVNDFQKGDIAEGYSVSREKKESFPLTVTSAQKNPTAFYLCASSILGLTKAFFGQGTRLTVV.